Below, one TCR beta chain is given with its context. The target antigen is unknown. With 0 bases removed from V and 4 bases from J, the gap between germline ends came to 12 bases. The CDR3 runs to 15 residues. The V gene's germline CDR1 is SNHLY and CDR2 FYNNEI. The diagnostic basis comprised clinical symptoms, serum thyroxine and TRAb, thyroid ultrasound and orbital computed tomography. Extraction of PBMCs used 9 to 10 ml of fresh peripheral blood. The data stem from a study of T cells in Graves' hyperthyroidism and ophthalmopathy. Amplification yielded TCR beta CDR3 regions, with RNA transcripts as the source. With the HTBI primer set, the TCR CDR3 went through a first round of RT-PCR. One entry per CDR3 protein results from TCRdb running MiXCR on the multiplex PCR reads. The sample yields some 300,000 distinct CDR3 sequences, approximately 18% seen once. The study's findings and limits: Blood shared most expanded thyroid clonotypes above 0.001. Stable hyperthyroidism was separated from ophthalmopathy by a model based on 13 V-J features.

The TCR sequence derives from a man aged 45-65 years with Graves' ophthalmopathy. Sequencing input: blood. The V and J genes are TRBV2 and TRBJ2-5, with D perhaps TRBD1 or TRBD2 (5 bases each). CDR3: CASSEAHGDRETQYF. In nucleotides, the CDR3 is TGTGCCAGCAGTGAAGCGCACGGGGACCGAGAGACCCAGTACTTC. The whole variable domain, remainder taken from reference TRBV2 and TRBJ2-5, is EPEVTQTPSHQVTQMGQEVILRCVPISNHLYFYWYRQILGQKVEFLVSFYNNEISEKSEIFDDQFSVERPDGSNFTLKIRSTKLEDSAMYFCASSEAHGDRETQYFGPGTRLLVL.